The source of this TCR beta chain is a study of T cell clones after liver transplantation. Regarding the study as a whole: In a couple of subjects, few donor cells limited the measurable donor-reactive repertoire.

Sequencing of dividing CFSE-low cells from the MLR defined alloreactive TCRbeta sequences. Looked up from germline, CDR1 is LNHDA and CDR2 is SQIVND (reference sequence). Trimming pared 3 bases from V and 0 bases from J, leaving 9 bases between. This CDR3 comprises 14 residues. Assay: immunoSEQ multiplex PCR; the TCRdb copy retains only in-frame clones and omits some. The sample records about 2,200 clones, about 32% being singletons. To note about this clone: Its antigen remains unknown.

The sequence was obtained from a human patient who received a liver transplant. The graft donor may have given rise to some T cells. The genes are TRBV19 and TRBJ2-7, with D possibly TRBD1 on 6 matching bases. The sequencing sample was made of CD8+ T cells from cultured PBMCs. The CDR3 nucleotides are TGTGCCAGTAGTATGCAGGGGAGCTCCTACGAGCAGTACTTC. Translation gives CASSMQGSSYEQYF.